The next 22 T cell receptor beta chains were all read from a single sample in a study of blood T cell repertoires in COVID-19. Profiled with immunoSEQ multiplex PCR; TCRdb holds only in-frame clones, not every one. The table shows 110,000 or so clones, with over 70% occurring only once. The sample taken for sequencing was peripheral blood. The receptors originated from a man aged 50 to 60 with acute or convalescent COVID-19.

The chain is built from TRBV9 and TRBJ2-7; maybe TRBD2 (6 bases). The CDR3 consists of 15 residues. The V gene's germline CDR1 is SGDLS and CDR2 YYNGEE. V was trimmed by 0 bases and J by 7 bases, leaving 17 bases between them. This chain's CDR3 is CASSVGGLPGEEQYF. In DNA form, the CDR3 reads TGTGCCAGCAGCGTAGGGGGCTTACCGGGGGAGGAGCAGTACTTC.

The chain recombines TRBV20-1 with TRBJ2-7; TRBD2 agrees at 7 bases. This CDR3 region has 11 residues. Germline assignment: CDR1 DFQATT and CDR2 SNEGSKA (reference sequence). Trimming at V came to 6 bases and at J to 5 bases, leaving 4 bases not matched to a gene. The CDR3: CSAREGDEQYF. The CDR3 coding sequence is TGCAGTGCAAGGGAGGGAGACGAGCAGTACTTC.

The V call is TRBV27, the J call TRBJ1-2, with D possibly matching TRBD1 (5 bases). This CDR3 contains 14 residues. Germline CDR1 is MNHEY and CDR2 is SMNVEV (reference sequence). V was clipped by 0 bases and J by 7 bases, with 12 bases between them. CDR3 in amino acids: CASSLSLGVGGYTF. DNA of the CDR3: TGTGCCAGCAGTTTATCTTTAGGGGTCGGTGGCTACACCTTC.

A few counts support this clone. V is TRBV6-4 and J is TRBJ2-3, with a tentative D call TRBD1 (5 bases). The germline V gene has CDR1 MRHNA and CDR2 SNTAGT. The CDR3 runs to 14 residues. With 4 bases removed from V and 1 base from J, the gap between germline ends came to 9 bases. The CDR3 loop is CASSAGYGTDTQYF. The CDR3 region has the DNA TGTGCCAGCAGTGCAGGGTATGGCACAGATACGCAGTATTTT.

V usage is TRBV2 and J usage is TRBJ1-2, with D unresolved. The ends were cut back, 3 bases at V and 0 bases at J, with 8 bases in the middle. Germline V gene sequence: CDR1 SNHLY, CDR2 FYNNEI. The CDR3 contains 14 residues. The CDR3 spells CASSEVTANYGYTF. DNA of the CDR3: TGTGCCAGCAGTGAGGTCACTGCTAACTATGGCTACACCTTC.

The chain joins TRBV19 to TRBJ1-1, with 9 bases matching TRBD1. Germline-derived CDR1 and CDR2 are LNHDA and SQIVND (reference sequence). V lost 5 bases to trimming and J lost 12 bases; unmatched junction nucleotides: 10. The length of the CDR3 is 13 residues. CDR3 sequence (DNA): TGTGCCAGTAGTCCCACCGACAGGGGGAAGTCTTTCTTT. This encodes CASSPTDRGKSFF.

The J gene is TRBJ1-5, the V gene TRBV28; a weak D match, TRBD1 (5 bases). The V gene lost 6 bases and the J gene lost 0 bases, with 12 bases spanning the gap. Looked up from germline, CDR1 is MDHEN and CDR2 is SYDVKM. This CDR3 is built from 15 residues. The CDR3 loop is CASRPSGFSNQPQHF. The CDR3 DNA follows: TGTGCCAGCAGACCGTCAGGGTTTAGCAATCAGCCCCAGCATTTT.

The chain is built from TRBV12-5 and TRBJ2-3; 10 bases map to TRBD2. V shed 0 bases and J 3 bases; nucleotides not matched to a gene: 9. There are 18 residues in the CDR3. Germline V gives CDR1 LGHNT, CDR2 FRNRAP. The CDR3 reads CASGLVRASGGGTDTQYF. In DNA form, the CDR3 reads TGTGCTAGTGGTTTGGTACGGGCTAGCGGGGGTGGTACAGATACGCAGTATTTT.

The CDR3 region is CASSSQGTGIGELFF. For the CDR3, the DNA is TGCGCCAGCAGCTCTCAAGGGACAGGGATCGGGGAGCTGTTTTTT. The rearrangement links TRBV5-1 to TRBJ2-2; 9 nucleotides match TRBD1. Germline assignment: CDR1 SGHRS and CDR2 YFSETQ. V lost 3 bases and J lost 7; bases outside the gene matches: 7. The CDR3 is made up of 15 amino acids.

The V gene is TRBV28, the J gene TRBJ1-2, with TRBD1 matching 7 bases. Germline V gene sequence: CDR1 MDHEN, CDR2 SYDVKM. V shed 3 bases and J 6 bases; nucleotides not matched to a gene: 10. The CDR3 is 15 residues long. The CDR3 sequence: CASSFPRQGKDGYTF. In DNA form, the CDR3 reads TGTGCCAGCAGTTTCCCCAGACAGGGAAAGGATGGCTACACCTTC.

This chain uses TRBV6-6 with TRBJ2-5, with a weak D call TRBD2 (5 bases). Germline CDR1 MNHNY, CDR2 SVGAGI (reference sequence). The length of the CDR3 is 13 residues. Trimming removed 7 bases from V and 9 bases from J, with 18 bases in between. The CDR3 here is CASTSTPRLSQYF. DNA for the CDR3: TGTGCCAGCACTAGCACTCCGCGTTTGTCCCAGTACTTC.

Judged by abundance, this clone is medium-sized. The chain carries TRBV5-6 and TRBJ2-3; weak D call: TRBD1 (6 bases). The CDR3 is 14 residues long. Between the trimmed V and J ends, which lost 0 bases and 5 bases, there was a span of 10 bases. Germline-derived CDR1 and CDR2 are SGHDT and YYEEEE. CDR3 amino acids: CASSLGPTGDTQYF. The CDR3 region has the DNA TGTGCCAGCAGCTTGGGACCGACAGGAGATACGCAGTATTTT.

In its sample, this clone was seen a few times. The J gene is TRBJ1-4, the V gene TRBV5-1, with D perhaps TRBD1 (6 bases). From germline, CDR1 is SGHRS and CDR2 YFSETQ. The CDR3 has 17 residues. V dropped 4 bases and J dropped 0 bases, with 16 bases sitting between them. DNA for the CDR3: TGCGCCAGCAGCCGGGGACCGGACAGAGCAACTAATGAAAAACTGTTTTTT. Its protein product is CASSRGPDRATNEKLFF.

This chain connects TRBV5-1 to TRBJ1-1; 7 bases are shared with TRBD1. V lost 0 bases, J lost 5 bases, and 7 bases stayed unmatched. There are 15 residues in the CDR3. Germline-derived CDR1 and CDR2 are SGHRS and YFSETQ. The CDR3 reads CASSLEGALGTEAFF. CDR3 bases: TGCGCCAGCAGCTTGGAGGGGGCTCTGGGAACTGAAGCTTTCTTT.

This chain joins TRBV2 and TRBJ1-2; D gene uncertain. Trimming stripped 5 bases from V and 6 bases from J, with 19 bases between. CDR3 size: 15 residues. CDR1 is SNHLY, CDR2 FYNNEI, per germline. The CDR3 here is CASSPRIGWLHGYTF. CDR3 DNA: TGTGCCAGCAGTCCCCGGATCGGGTGGCTTCATGGCTACACCTTC.

The genes are TRBV2 and TRBJ1-2; tentative D call: TRBD1 (5 bases). Germline CDR1 is SNHLY and CDR2 is FYNNEI. The CDR3 length is 15 residues. Trimming cost V 7 bases and J 5 bases, with 20 bases left between them. CDR3 residues: CASTVSDGGRYGYTF. CDR3 sequence (DNA): TGTGCCAGCACTGTTTCGGACGGGGGACGATATGGCTACACCTTC.

This clone was seen a handful of times. The CDR3 DNA is TGTGCCAGCAGCCCCACGGGAGGCCCGCTAAACTATGGCTACACCTTC. As protein: CASSPTGGPLNYGYTF. This sequence joins TRBV5-4 and TRBJ1-2; D unclear. The CDR3 sequence is 16 residues long. Germline values: CDR1 SGHNT, CDR2 YYREEE (reference sequence). Deletions cut 4 bases from V and 2 bases from J, with 18 bases between. The complete variable domain, with remaining parts taken from reference TRBV5-4 and TRBJ1-2, reads ETGVTQSPTHLIKTRGQQVTLRCSSQSGHNTVSWYQQALGQGPQFIFQYYREEENGRGNFPPRFSGLQFPNYSSELNVNALELDDSALYLCASSPTGGPLNYGYTFGSGTRLTVV.

The genes are TRBV4-2 and TRBJ1-1; 8 bases are shared with TRBD1. The CDR3 consists of 15 residues. J lost 3 bases, V lost 4 bases, and 7 bases had no gene match. CDR1 is LGHNA, CDR2 YNFKEQ, per germline. The CDR3 DNA reads as TGTGCCAGCAGCCCTGGACAGGGCGGGGACACTGAAGCTTTCTTT. Translation gives CASSPGQGGDTEAFF.

V is TRBV3-1 (or the pseudogene TRBV3-2) and J is TRBJ1-6; D might be TRBD1 (6 bases). Trimming left V 0 bases short and J 6 bases short, with 12 bases between. The length of the CDR3 is 16 residues. The germline gives CDR1 LGHDT, CDR2 YNNKEL (reference sequence). For the CDR3, the DNA is TGTGCCAGCAGCCAAGACAGGGGAATAAGTAATTCACCCCTCCACTTT. It translates to CASSQDRGISNSPLHF.

The chain is built from TRBV3-1 (or the pseudogene TRBV3-2) and TRBJ2-7; 10 bases line up with TRBD1. V was clipped by 1 base and J by 6 bases; unmatched bases: 6. The CDR3 contains 15 residues. Per germline, CDR1 LGHDT and CDR2 YNNKEL (reference sequence). The CDR3 sequence is CASSQAGQGKGEQYF. In DNA, the CDR3 is TGTGCCAGCAGCCAAGCGGGACAGGGGAAGGGCGAGCAGTACTTC.

This clone has more than one count but fewer than ten. The rearrangement joins TRBV28 to TRBJ2-7, with TRBD1 as a possible D gene (6 bases). Trimming cost V 6 bases and J 4 bases, with 13 bases left between them. Germline-derived CDR1 and CDR2 are MDHEN and SYDVKM. The CDR3 covers 13 residues. The CDR3 loop is CASSSQGAYEQYV. The CDR3 nucleotides are TGTGCCAGCAGCTCACAGGGTGCGTACGAGCAGTACGTC.

The chain couples TRBV6-2 or TRBV6-3 to TRBJ2-5; D gene ambiguous. Deletions cut 6 bases from V and 6 bases from J, with 14 bases between. This CDR3 comprises 13 residues. CDR1 is MNHEY, CDR2 SVGEGT, per germline. The CDR3 sequence is CASSRPVIQTQYF. The DNA of the CDR3 is TGTGCCAGCAGCCGCCCGGTTATCCAGACCCAGTACTTC.